This T cell receptor beta chain emerged from a study of patients and donors after allogeneic stem cell transplantation. A single record per CDR3 protein comes from TCRdb applying MiXCR to the RT-PCR reads. The table lists more than 850,000 distinct CDR3 sequences, more than 15% of them singletons. This clonotype was picked up many times. Trimming removed 0 bases from V and 2 bases from J, with 14 bases in between. The germline V gene has CDR1 SGHRS and CDR2 YFSETQ. The CDR3 extends over 16 amino acids. The specimen was blood, either unsorted or a sorted T cell fraction (not recorded which). The rearrangement joins TRBV5-1 to TRBJ2-5, with a possible D match to TRBD2 (5 bases). The source is a human donor who was either an allogeneic HSCT recipient or a stem cell or donor lymphocyte infusion donor (not recorded which). It is not recorded whose cells these are; they may come from a transplant donor. CDR3 nucleotide sequence: TGCGCCAGCAGCTTGGCGGGGTCTGCGCGGCAAGAGACCCAGTACTTC. It codes for CASSLAGSARQETQYF. Together with reference TRBV5-1 and TRBJ2-5, the CDR3 gives the full variable domain: KAGVTQTPRYLIKTRGQQVTLSCSPISGHRSVSWYQQTPGQGLQFLFEYFSETQRNKGNFPGRFSGRQFSNSRSEMNVSTLELGDSALYLCASSLAGSARQETQYFGPGTRLLVL.